Listed here are 20 T cell receptor beta chains from one sample, sequenced in a study of ipilimumab plus nivolumab after autologous stem cell transplantation. Clones were read by immunoSEQ multiplex PCR, and TCRdb kept only the in-frame ones, dropping some. This sample carries about 17,000 clones, 79% of them seen once, and the ten largest clones take 35% to 45%. The sample in question was PBMCs, obtained in a trial of ipilimumab plus nivolumab as post-transplant consolidation. These receptors were obtained from a male donor with diffuse large B-cell lymphoma.

This clone was counted once. This rearrangement joins TRBV29-1 to TRBJ1-5; perhaps TRBD1 as D (6 bases). Germline V CDR1 and CDR2: SQVTM, ANQGSEA. This CDR3 spans 15 amino acids. The ends were cut back, 6 bases at V and 1 base at J, with 16 bases in the middle. Written as DNA, the CDR3 is TGCAGCGTCAATACAGGGATACTGAGCAATCAGCCCCAGCATTTT. This encodes CSVNTGILSNQPQHF.

This chain uses TRBV29-1 with TRBJ1-1; D gene unclear. Trimming pared 2 bases from V and 2 bases from J, leaving 9 bases between. Germline loops: CDR1 SQVTM, CDR2 ANQGSEA. The CDR3 contains 13 residues. CDR3 nucleotides: TGCAGCGTTGAATATCAAGCCAACACTGAAGCTTTCTTT. Translation: CSVEYQANTEAFF.

This rearrangement joins TRBV5-1 to TRBJ1-2; no definite D call. This CDR3 contains 15 residues. The V and J ends lost 1 base and 3 bases respectively, with 13 bases between them. Germline loops: CDR1 SGHRS, CDR2 YFSETQ. CDR3 amino acids: CASSLTTDSDYGYTF. The CDR3 DNA follows: TGCGCCAGCAGCTTGACAACCGACTCGGACTATGGCTACACCTTC.

The chain carries TRBV30 and TRBJ2-1; D is ambiguous. The CDR3 sequence is 11 residues long. CDR1 and CDR2 (germline): GTSNPN, SVGIG (reference sequence). Trimming stripped 2 bases from V and 7 bases from J, with 6 bases between. The CDR3 DNA reads as TGTGCCTGGAGTCTCTCAAATGAGCAGTTCTTC. As protein: CAWSLSNEQFF.

The chain combines TRBV30 with TRBJ2-4; tentatively, D is TRBD1 or TRBD2 (5 bases each). V lost 0 bases to trimming and J lost 1 base, with 13 bases between them. The CDR3 has 16 amino acids. The germline V gene has CDR1 GTSNPN and CDR2 SVGIG (reference sequence). The CDR3 DNA sequence: TGTGCCTGGAGTGTATGGGGCGGGTCGGCCAAAAACATTCAGTACTTC. It codes for CAWSVWGGSAKNIQYF.

The CDR3: CASGQGRNQPQHF. In nucleotides, the CDR3 is TGTGCCAGCGGACAGGGACGCAATCAGCCCCAGCATTTT. This chain joins TRBV2 and TRBJ1-5; 8 bases agree with TRBD1. V gave up 8 bases and J gave up 2 bases; unmatched junction bases: 2. CDR1 and CDR2 from the germline V gene are SNHLY and FYNNEI. This CDR3 comprises 13 residues.

CDR3 protein: CASSQDPGTNTEAFF. CDR3 in DNA: TGTGCCAGCAGCCAAGATCCGGGGACCAACACTGAAGCTTTCTTT. The chain has TRBV4-2 and TRBJ1-1, with D possibly TRBD1 on 5 matching bases. CDR3 size: 15 residues. V was pared by 0 bases and J by 2 bases, with 10 bases between. Looked up from germline, CDR1 is LGHNA and CDR2 is YNFKEQ.

As DNA, the CDR3 is TGCGCCTCAGTCAGCTTCACCTACAATGAGCAGTTCTTC. Its translation: CASVSFTYNEQFF. The chain couples TRBV10-2 to TRBJ2-1; D ambiguous. V lost 11 bases and J lost 2, with 13 bases in between. This CDR3 has 13 amino acids. Germline CDR1 is WSHSY and CDR2 is SAAADI.

This clone was seen once. The rearrangement joins TRBV5-4 to TRBJ1-2; weak D call: TRBD1 (5 bases). Germline CDR1 reads SGHNT; CDR2 reads YYREEE (reference sequence). The CDR3 runs 16 residues. V lost 7 bases and J 6 bases, leaving 25 bases between the germline ends. CDR3 bases: TGTGCCAGCGTGGGGGTAGGCAGGCCCTTGGGAAATGGCTACACCTTC. It translates to CASVGVGRPLGNGYTF.

V and J are TRBV9 and TRBJ2-5; weak D call: TRBD2 (5 bases). The V and J ends lost 3 bases and 5 bases respectively, with 11 bases between them. The CDR3 is 13 residues long. Germline V gene lookup returns CDR1 SGDLS and CDR2 YYNGEE. CDR3 DNA sequence: TGTGCCAGCAGCGCGGACTCTGGGGAGACCCAGTACTTC. Translation gives CASSADSGETQYF.

The rearrangement uses TRBV6-1 and TRBJ1-1; possible D gene TRBD1, 6 bases. Trimming cost V 3 bases and J 1 base, with 12 bases left between them. CDR1 and CDR2 from the germline V gene are MNHNS and SASEGT. There are 15 residues in the CDR3. CDR3 coding DNA: TGTGCCAGCAGTGACCTTGGACAGTGGAACACTGAAGCTTTCTTT. The encoded protein is CASSDLGQWNTEAFF.

The chain combines TRBV5-1 with TRBJ1-3; no reliable D call. The CDR3 contains 14 residues. The V end was cut by 5 bases, the J end by 0 bases, with 9 bases between. The V gene's germline CDR1 is SGHRS and CDR2 YFSETQ. The DNA for the CDR3 is TGCGCCAGCAGACTCCGGGGCTCTGGAAACACCATATATTTT. This translates into CASRLRGSGNTIYF. The full variable domain, in which reference TRBV5-1 and TRBJ1-3 provide the parts outside the CDR3, is KAGVTQTPRYLIKTRGQQVTLSCSPISGHRSVSWYQQTPGQGLQFLFEYFSETQRNKGNFPGRFSGRQFSNSRSEMNVSTLELGDSALYLCASRLRGSGNTIYFGEGSWLTVV.

The chain carries TRBV7-9 and TRBJ1-4, with unresolved D. V was clipped by 6 bases and J by 1 base, with 9 bases between them. Looked up from germline, CDR1 is SEHNR and CDR2 is FQNEAQ (reference sequence). The CDR3 is made up of 14 amino acids. The DNA for the CDR3 is TGTGCCAGCAGACCAGAGGGAACTAATGAAAAACTGTTTTTT. Its protein product is CASRPEGTNEKLFF.

The rearrangement uses TRBV30 and TRBJ2-3; D is ambiguous. Germline CDR1 reads GTSNPN; CDR2 reads SVGIG (reference sequence). The V end lost 4 bases, the J end lost 5 bases, and 13 bases lay between the germline ends. The CDR3 contains 13 residues. The CDR3 DNA reads TGTGCCTGGACTCGGTTCCCGGGAGATACGCAGTATTTT. It is translated as CAWTRFPGDTQYF. Looking up the rest from reference TRBV30 and TRBJ2-3 gives the full variable domain: SQTIHQWPATLVQPVGSPLSLECTVEGTSNPNLYWYRQAAGRGLQLLFYSVGIGQISSEVPQNLSASRPQDRQFILSSKKLLLSDSGFYLCAWTRFPGDTQYFGPGTRLTVL.

The rearrangement joins TRBV18 to TRBJ1-2; D not resolved. There are 14 residues in the CDR3. Per the germline V gene, CDR1 is KGHSH and CDR2 is LQKENI. Between the trimmed V and J ends, which lost 3 bases and 5 bases, there was a span of 13 bases. The CDR3 sequence: CASSPGPMVYGYTF. The CDR3 region has the DNA TGTGCCAGCTCACCGGGTCCAATGGTGTATGGCTACACCTTC. The complete variable domain, with remaining parts taken from reference TRBV18 and TRBJ1-2, reads NAGVMQNPRHLVRRRGQEARLRCSPMKGHSHVYWYRQLPEEGLKFMVYLQKENIIDESGMPKERFSAEFPKEGPSILRIQQVVRGDSAAYFCASSPGPMVYGYTFGSGTRLTVV.

The CDR3 spells CASSVASGHRGGNQPQHF. The CDR3 DNA reads as TGTGCCAGCAGTGTGGCTAGCGGACACCGGGGAGGCAATCAGCCCCAGCATTTT. The chain joins TRBV2 to TRBJ1-5; a weak D match, TRBD1 (5 bases). Per the germline V gene, CDR1 is SNHLY and CDR2 is FYNNEI. This CDR3 spans 18 amino acids. Trimming removed 4 bases from V and 2 bases from J, with 21 bases in between.

The chain carries TRBV7-2 and TRBJ2-1; D is possibly TRBD2 (6 bases). Germline V lookup: CDR1 SGHTA, CDR2 FQGNSA. Trimming removed 5 bases from V and 8 bases from J, with 16 bases in between. CDR3 length: 14 amino acids. The CDR3 nucleotides read TGTGCCAGCAGCCTACAGACTAGTTGGGATGAGCAGTTCTTC. Encoded protein: CASSLQTSWDEQFF.

The V and J genes are TRBV13 and TRBJ1-5; 7 bases map to TRBD1. Germline V gene lookup returns CDR1 PRHDT and CDR2 FYEKMQ (reference sequence). CDR3 length: 16 residues. V gave up 5 bases and J gave up 1 base; unmatched junction bases: 8. The CDR3 DNA is TGTGCCAGCAGCCTGGGGGGGACAGTAAGCAATCAGCCCCAGCATTTT. This translates into CASSLGGTVSNQPQHF.

This clone was observed a single time. The rearrangement links TRBV2 to TRBJ2-1; possibly TRBD1 for D (6 bases). Trimming took 6 bases from V and 3 from J, leaving 6 bases between them. The germline gives CDR1 SNHLY, CDR2 FYNNEI. The CDR3 loop spans 12 amino acids. This CDR3 is CASRDSYNEQFF. CDR3 in DNA: TGTGCCAGCAGGGACAGCTACAATGAGCAGTTCTTC.

A remark on this clone: At one boundary the junction diverges from the germline segment, which might be a read error. This chain uses TRBV7-2 with TRBJ2-7, with 7 positions matching TRBD2. The CDR3 consists of 12 residues. Germline V CDR1 and CDR2: SGHTA, FQGNSA. The CDR3, as DNA: TGTGCCAGCAGCTTAGCGGGGGAGGGCAAGCACTTC. It codes for CASSLAGEGKHF. Supplemented by reference TRBV7-2 and TRBJ2-7, the full variable domain reads GAGVSQSPSNKVTEKGKDVELRCDPISGHTALYWYRQSLGQGLEFLIYFQGNSAPDKSGLPSDRFSAERTGGSVSTLTIQRTQQEDSAVYLCASSLAGEGKHFGPGTRLTVT.